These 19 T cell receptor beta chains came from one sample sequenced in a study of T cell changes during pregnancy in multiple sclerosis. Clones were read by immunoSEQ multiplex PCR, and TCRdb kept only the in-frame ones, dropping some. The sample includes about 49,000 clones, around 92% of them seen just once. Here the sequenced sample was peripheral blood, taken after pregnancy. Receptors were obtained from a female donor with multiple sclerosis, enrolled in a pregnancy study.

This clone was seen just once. CDR3: CASSRIQETQYF. The CDR3 region has the DNA TGTGCCAGCAGCCGTATCCAAGAGACCCAGTACTTC. V and J are TRBV5-4 and TRBJ2-5; D unresolved. CDR1 is SGHNT, CDR2 YYREEE, per germline (reference sequence). This CDR3 spans 12 amino acids. V lost 4 bases to trimming and J lost 1 base, with 5 bases between them.

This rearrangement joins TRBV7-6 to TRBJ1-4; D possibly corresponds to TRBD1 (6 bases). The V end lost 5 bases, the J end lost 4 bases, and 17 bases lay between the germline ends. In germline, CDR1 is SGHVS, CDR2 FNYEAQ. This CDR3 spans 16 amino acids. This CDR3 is CASSVLGGGLNEKLFF. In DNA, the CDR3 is TGTGCCAGCAGCGTGCTCGGGGGGGGCCTTAATGAAAAACTGTTTTTT.

For the CDR3, the DNA is TGTGCCAGCAGCGTAGTAAGACAGGGAGAGACCCAGTACTTC. Protein product: CASSVVRQGETQYF. The chain links TRBV7-8 to TRBJ2-5, with 7 nucleotides matching TRBD1. Germline values: CDR1 SGHVS, CDR2 FQNEAQ. CDR3 size: 14 residues. Trimming at V came to 5 bases and at J to 4 bases, leaving 7 bases not matched to a gene.

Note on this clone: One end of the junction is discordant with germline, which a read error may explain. The CDR3 loop reads CASSVAGRGNEKLFF. Written as DNA, the CDR3 is TGTGCTAGCAGCGTGGCTGGCAGGGGGAATGAAAAACTGTTTTTT. The chain recombines TRBV9 with TRBJ1-4; 7 bases line up with TRBD1. The CDR3 has 15 residues. Germline V gene data show CDR1 as SGDLS and CDR2 as YYNGEE.

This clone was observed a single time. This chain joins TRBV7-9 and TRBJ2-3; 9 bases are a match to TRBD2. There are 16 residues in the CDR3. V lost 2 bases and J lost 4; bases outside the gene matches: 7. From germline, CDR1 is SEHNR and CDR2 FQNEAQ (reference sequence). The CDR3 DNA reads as TGTGCCAGCAGCTTAAGAAGCGGGGGGCGAGCAGATACGCAGTATTTT. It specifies CASSLRSGGRADTQYF.

The CDR3 protein is CASSKQGGTEAFF. The CDR3 nucleotides read TGTGCCAGCAGCAAACAGGGTGGCACTGAAGCTTTCTTT. The chain couples TRBV2 to TRBJ1-1; D might be TRBD1 (6 bases). The germline V gene encodes CDR1 SNHLY and CDR2 FYNNEI. The length of the CDR3 is 13 residues. V dropped 6 bases and J dropped 4 bases, with 12 bases sitting between them. The variable domain in full, completed from reference TRBV2 and TRBJ1-1, reads EPEVTQTPSHQVTQMGQEVILRCVPISNHLYFYWYRQILGQKVEFLVSFYNNEISEKSEIFDDQFSVERPDGSNFTLKIRSTKLEDSAMYFCASSKQGGTEAFFGQGTRLTVV.

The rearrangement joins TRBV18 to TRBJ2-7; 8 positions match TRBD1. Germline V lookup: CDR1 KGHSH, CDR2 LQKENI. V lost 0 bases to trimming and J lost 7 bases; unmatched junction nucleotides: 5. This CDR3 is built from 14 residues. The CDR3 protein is CASSPPQGAGEQYF. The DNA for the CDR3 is TGTGCCAGCTCACCACCGCAGGGGGCGGGGGAGCAGTACTTC.

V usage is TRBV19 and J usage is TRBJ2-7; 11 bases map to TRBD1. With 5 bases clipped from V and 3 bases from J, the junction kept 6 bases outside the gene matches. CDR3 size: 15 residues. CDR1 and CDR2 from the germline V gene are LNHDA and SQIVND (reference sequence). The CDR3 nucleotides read TGTGCCAGTAGTCCCGGGACAGGGGGGGTCTACGAGCAGTACTTC. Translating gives CASSPGTGGVYEQYF.

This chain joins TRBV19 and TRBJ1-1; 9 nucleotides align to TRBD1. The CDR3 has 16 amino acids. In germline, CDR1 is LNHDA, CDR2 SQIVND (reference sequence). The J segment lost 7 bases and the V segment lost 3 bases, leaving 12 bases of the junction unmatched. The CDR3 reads CASSISHRGLGHEAFF. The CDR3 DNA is TGTGCCAGTAGTATTTCACACAGGGGGCTCGGGCATGAAGCTTTCTTT.

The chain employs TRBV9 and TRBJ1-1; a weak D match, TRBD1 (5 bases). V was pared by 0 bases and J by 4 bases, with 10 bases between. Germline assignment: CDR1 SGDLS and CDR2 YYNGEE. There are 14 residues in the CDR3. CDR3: CASSVDGGTTEAFF. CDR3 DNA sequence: TGTGCCAGCAGCGTAGATGGGGGGACCACTGAAGCTTTCTTT. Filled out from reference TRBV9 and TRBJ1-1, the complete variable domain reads DSGVTQTPKHLITATGQRVTLRCSPRSGDLSVYWYQQSLDQGLQFLIQYYNGEERAKGNILERFSAQQFPDLHSELNLSSLELGDSALYFCASSVDGGTTEAFFGQGTRLTVV.

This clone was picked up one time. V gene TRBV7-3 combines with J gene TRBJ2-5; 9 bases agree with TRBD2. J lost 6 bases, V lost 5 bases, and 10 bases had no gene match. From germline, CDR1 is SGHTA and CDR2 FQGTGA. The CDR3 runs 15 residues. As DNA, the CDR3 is TGTGCCAGCAGCCCCACGGGACTAGCTTCGCAGACCCAGTACTTC. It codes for CASSPTGLASQTQYF.

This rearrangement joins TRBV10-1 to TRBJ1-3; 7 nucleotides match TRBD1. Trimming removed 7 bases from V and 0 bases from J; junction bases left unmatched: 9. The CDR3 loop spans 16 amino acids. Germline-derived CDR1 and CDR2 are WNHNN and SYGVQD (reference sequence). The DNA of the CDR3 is TGCGCCAGCAAAACTCCGGGACAGTCCTCTGGAAACACCATATATTTT. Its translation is CASKTPGQSSGNTIYF.

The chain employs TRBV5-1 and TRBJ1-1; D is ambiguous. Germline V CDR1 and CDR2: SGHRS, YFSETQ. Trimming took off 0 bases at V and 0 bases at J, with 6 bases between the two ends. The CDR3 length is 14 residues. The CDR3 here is CASSLGTMNTEAFF. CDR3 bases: TGCGCCAGCAGCTTGGGGACTATGAACACTGAAGCTTTCTTT.

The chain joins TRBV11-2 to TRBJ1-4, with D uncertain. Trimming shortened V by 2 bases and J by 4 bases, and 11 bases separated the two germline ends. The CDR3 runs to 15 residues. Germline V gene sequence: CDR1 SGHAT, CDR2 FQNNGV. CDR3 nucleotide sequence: TGTGCCAGCAGCTTACGGTGGCAGGTTAATGAAAAACTGTTTTTT. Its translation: CASSLRWQVNEKLFF.

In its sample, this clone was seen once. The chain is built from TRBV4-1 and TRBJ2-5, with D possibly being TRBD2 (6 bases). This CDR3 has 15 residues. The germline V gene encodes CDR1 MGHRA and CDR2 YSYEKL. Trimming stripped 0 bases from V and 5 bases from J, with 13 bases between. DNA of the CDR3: TGCGCCAGCAGCCAAGATAGGGGCGGGACGGAGACCCAGTACTTC. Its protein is CASSQDRGGTETQYF.

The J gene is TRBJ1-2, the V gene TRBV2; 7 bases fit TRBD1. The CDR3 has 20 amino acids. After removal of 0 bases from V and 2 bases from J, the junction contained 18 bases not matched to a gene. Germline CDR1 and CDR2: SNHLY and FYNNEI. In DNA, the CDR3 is TGTGCCAGCAGTGAAGCGCTTCAGGGCTTTGAGGGGGCAAGGAACTATGGCTACACCTTC. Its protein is CASSEALQGFEGARNYGYTF.

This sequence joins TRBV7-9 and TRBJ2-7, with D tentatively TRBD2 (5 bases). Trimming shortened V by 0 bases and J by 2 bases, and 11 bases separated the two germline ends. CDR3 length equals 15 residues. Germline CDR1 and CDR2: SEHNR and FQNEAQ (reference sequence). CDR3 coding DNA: TGTGCCAGCAGCTTAGCCGGGATCCCTACCTACGAGCAGTACTTC. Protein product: CASSLAGIPTYEQYF.

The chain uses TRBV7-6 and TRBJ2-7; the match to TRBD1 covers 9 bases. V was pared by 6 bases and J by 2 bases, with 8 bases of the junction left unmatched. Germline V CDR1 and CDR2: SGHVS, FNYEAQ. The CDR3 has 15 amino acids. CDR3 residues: CASSQAGTGTYEQYF. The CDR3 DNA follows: TGTGCCAGCAGTCAAGCCGGGACAGGGACCTACGAGCAGTACTTC.

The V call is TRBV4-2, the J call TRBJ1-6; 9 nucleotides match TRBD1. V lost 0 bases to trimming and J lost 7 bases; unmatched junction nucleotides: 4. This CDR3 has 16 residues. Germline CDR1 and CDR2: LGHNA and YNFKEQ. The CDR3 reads CASSQDPGTGNSPLHF. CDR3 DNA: TGTGCCAGCAGCCAAGATCCCGGGACAGGGAATTCACCCCTCCACTTT.